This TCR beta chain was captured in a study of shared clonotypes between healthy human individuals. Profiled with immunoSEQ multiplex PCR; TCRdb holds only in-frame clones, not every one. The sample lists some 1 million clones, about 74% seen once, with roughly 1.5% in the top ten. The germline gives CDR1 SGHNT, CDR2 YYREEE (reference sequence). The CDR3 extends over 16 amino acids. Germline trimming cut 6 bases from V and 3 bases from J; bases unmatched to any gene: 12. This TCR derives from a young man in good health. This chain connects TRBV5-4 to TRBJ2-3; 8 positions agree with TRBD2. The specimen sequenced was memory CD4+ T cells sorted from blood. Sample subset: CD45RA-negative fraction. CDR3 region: CASTGGGTRGTDTQYF. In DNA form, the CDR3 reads TGTGCCAGCACGGGCGGCGGGACTAGGGGGACAGATACGCAGTATTTT.